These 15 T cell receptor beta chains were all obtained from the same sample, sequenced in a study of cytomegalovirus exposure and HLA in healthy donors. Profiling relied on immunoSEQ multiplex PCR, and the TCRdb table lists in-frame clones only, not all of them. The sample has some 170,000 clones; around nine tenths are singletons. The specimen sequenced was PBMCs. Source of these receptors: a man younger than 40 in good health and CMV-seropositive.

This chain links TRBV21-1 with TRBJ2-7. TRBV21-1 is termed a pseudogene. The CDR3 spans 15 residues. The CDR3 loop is CASSTQRTDNYEQYF. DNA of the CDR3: TGTGCCAGCAGCACCCAAAGAACCGATAACTACGAGCAGTACTTC.

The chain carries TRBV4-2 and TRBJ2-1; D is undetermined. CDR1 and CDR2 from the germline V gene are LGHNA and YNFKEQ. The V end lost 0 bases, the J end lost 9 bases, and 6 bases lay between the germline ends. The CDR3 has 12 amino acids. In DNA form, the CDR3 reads TGTGCCAGCAGCCAAGAACAGAGTGAGCAGTTCTTC. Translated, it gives CASSQEQSEQFF.

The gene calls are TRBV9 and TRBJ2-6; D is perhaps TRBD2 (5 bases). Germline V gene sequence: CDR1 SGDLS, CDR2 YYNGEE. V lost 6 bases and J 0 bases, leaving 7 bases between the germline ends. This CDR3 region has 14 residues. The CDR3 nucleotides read TGTGCCAGCACCGAGGGCTCTGGGGCCAACGTCCTGACTTTC. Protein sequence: CASTEGSGANVLTF. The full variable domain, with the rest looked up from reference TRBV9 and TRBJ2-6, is DSGVTQTPKHLITATGQRVTLRCSPRSGDLSVYWYQQSLDQGLQFLIQYYNGEERAKGNILERFSAQQFPDLHSELNLSSLELGDSALYFCASTEGSGANVLTFGAGSRLTVL.

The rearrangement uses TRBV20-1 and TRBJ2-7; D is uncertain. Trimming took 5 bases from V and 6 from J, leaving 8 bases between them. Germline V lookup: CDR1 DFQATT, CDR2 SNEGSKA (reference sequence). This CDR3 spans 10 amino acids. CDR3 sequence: CSAAAPEQYF. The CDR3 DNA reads TGCAGTGCTGCCGCCCCCGAGCAGTACTTC.

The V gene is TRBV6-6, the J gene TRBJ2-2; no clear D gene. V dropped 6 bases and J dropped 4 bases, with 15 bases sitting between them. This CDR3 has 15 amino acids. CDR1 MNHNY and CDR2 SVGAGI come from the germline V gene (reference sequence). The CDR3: CASRIPSSATGELFF. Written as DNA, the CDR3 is TGTGCCAGCAGAATCCCTTCCAGTGCCACCGGGGAGCTGTTTTTT.

The CDR3 nucleotides are TGCGCCAGCAGCCAAACTGGGACAGAACTCTATGGCTACACCTTC. Translating it yields CASSQTGTELYGYTF. This rearrangement joins TRBV4-3 to TRBJ1-2; 7 bases are a match to TRBD1. With V trimmed by 2 bases and J by 4 bases, 7 bases remained unmatched. CDR3 length: 15 amino acids. The germline gives CDR1 LGHNA, CDR2 YSLEER.

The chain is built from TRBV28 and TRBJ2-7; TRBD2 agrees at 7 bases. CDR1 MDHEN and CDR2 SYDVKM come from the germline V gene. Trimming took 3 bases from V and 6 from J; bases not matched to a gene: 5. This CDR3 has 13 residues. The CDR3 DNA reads TGTGCCAGCAGTTTCCCGACGGGGGGCGAGCAGTACTTC. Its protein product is CASSFPTGGEQYF.

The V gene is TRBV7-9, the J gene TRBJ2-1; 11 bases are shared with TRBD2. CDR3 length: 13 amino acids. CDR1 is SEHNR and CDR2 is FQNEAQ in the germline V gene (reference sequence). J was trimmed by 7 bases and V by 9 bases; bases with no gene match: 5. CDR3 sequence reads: CARGASGGNEQFF. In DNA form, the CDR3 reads TGTGCCAGAGGGGCTAGCGGGGGGAATGAGCAGTTCTTC.

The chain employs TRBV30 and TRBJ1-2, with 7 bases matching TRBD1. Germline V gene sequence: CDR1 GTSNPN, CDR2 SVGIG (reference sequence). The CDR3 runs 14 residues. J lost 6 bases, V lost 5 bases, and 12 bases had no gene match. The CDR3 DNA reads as TGTGCCTGGGACAGGGCCACGACGGGTAATGGCTACACCTTC. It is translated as CAWDRATTGNGYTF. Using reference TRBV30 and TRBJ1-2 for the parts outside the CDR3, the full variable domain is SQTIHQWPATLVQPVGSPLSLECTVEGTSNPNLYWYRQAAGRGLQLLFYSVGIGQISSEVPQNLSASRPQDRQFILSSKKLLLSDSGFYLCAWDRATTGNGYTFGSGTRLTVV.

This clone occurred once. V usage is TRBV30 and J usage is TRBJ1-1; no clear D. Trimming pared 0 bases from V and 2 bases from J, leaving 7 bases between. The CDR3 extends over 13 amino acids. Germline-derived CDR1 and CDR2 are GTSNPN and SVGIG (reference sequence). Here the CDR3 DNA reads TGTGCCTGGAGTGTGGTCTTTAACACTGAAGCTTTCTTT. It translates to CAWSVVFNTEAFF.

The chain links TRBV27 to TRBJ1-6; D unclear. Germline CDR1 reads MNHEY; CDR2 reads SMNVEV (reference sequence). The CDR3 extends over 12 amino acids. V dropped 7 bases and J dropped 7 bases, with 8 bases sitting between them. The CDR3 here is CASKLGNSPLHF. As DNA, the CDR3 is TGTGCCAGCAAACTCGGCAATTCACCCCTCCACTTT.

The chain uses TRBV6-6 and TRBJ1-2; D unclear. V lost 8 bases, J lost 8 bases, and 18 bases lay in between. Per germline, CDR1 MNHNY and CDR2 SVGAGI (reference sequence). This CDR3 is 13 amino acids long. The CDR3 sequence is CASRLGAERGYTF. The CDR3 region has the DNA TGTGCCAGCCGCCTGGGAGCCGAGCGAGGCTACACCTTC.

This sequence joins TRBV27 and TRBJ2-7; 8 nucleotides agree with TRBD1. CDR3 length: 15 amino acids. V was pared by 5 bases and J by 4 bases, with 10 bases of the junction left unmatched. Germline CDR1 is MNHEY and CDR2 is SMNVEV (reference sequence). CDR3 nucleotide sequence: TGTGCCAGCAGTCCCGGGACAGGCTCCTTTTACGAGCAGTACTTC. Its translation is CASSPGTGSFYEQYF.

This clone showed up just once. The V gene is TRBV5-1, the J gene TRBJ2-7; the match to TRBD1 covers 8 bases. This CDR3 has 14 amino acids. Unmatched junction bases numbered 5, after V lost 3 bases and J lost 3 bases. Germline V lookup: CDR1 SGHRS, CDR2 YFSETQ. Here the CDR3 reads CASSYPGQVYEQYF. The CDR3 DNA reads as TGCGCCAGCAGCTATCCGGGACAGGTCTACGAGCAGTACTTC.

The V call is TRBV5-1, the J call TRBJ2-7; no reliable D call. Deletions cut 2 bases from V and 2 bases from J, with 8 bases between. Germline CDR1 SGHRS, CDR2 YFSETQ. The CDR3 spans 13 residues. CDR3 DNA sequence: TGCGCCAGCAGCTTACAGTGGGCCTACGAGCAGTACTTC. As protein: CASSLQWAYEQYF.